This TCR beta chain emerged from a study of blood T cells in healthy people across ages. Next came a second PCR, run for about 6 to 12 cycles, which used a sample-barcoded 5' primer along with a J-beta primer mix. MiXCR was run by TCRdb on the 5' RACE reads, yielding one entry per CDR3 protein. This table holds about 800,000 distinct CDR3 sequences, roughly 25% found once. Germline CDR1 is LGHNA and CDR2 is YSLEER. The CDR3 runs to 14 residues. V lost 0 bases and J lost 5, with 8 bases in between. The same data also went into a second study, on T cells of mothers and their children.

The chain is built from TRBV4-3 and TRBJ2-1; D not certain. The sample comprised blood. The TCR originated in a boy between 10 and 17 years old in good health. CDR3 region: CASSQESWNNEQFF. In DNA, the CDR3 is TGCGCCAGCAGCCAAGAAAGTTGGAACAATGAGCAGTTCTTC.